One and the same sample provided the 4 T cell receptor beta chains below, sequenced in a study of blood T cells in healthy people across ages (dated by TCRdb to the mid-2010s). The library was generated by 5' RACE. Instrument used: Illumina HiSeq 2500. A second PCR of roughly 7 to 12 cycles was run with a J-beta primer mix and a sample-barcoded 5' primer. In-frame beta chains were kept once TCRdb had trimmed the public reads at Q25 with fastp and called clones with MiXCR. Here each entry gathers all rows of one CDR3 protein and keeps the most common genes and DNA. The sample table holds about 1.8 million distinct CDR3 sequences, of which about 50% were seen once. Of the sample, less than 2.5% falls within the top ten clones. Sequenced: blood. These receptor sequences come from a middle-aged woman in good health.

This clonotype has a handful of counts. The gene calls are TRBV28 and TRBJ1-1; no clear D gene. The germline gives CDR1 MDHEN, CDR2 SYDVKM. Trimming took off 1 base at V and 1 base at J, with 7 bases between the two ends. The length of the CDR3 is 14 residues. CDR3 region: CASSLSTQNTEAFF. In DNA form, the CDR3 reads TGTGCCAGCAGTTTATCGACACAGAACACTGAAGCTTTCTTT. The full variable domain, in which reference TRBV28 and TRBJ1-1 provide the parts outside the CDR3, is DVKVTQSSRYLVKRTGEKVFLECVQDMDHENMFWYRQDPGLGLRLIYFSYDVKMKEKGDIPEGYSVSREKKERFSLILESASTNQTSMYLCASSLSTQNTEAFFGQGTRLTVV.

This clonotype has a handful of counts. The rearrangement uses TRBV12-3 or TRBV12-4 and TRBJ2-1; 12 bases agree with TRBD2. The CDR3 totals 15 residues. Losses at the gene ends were 3 bases for V and 12 bases for J; bases not matched to a gene: 9. CDR3 region: CASSFLLAGGPGQFF. DNA for the CDR3: TGTGCCAGCAGTTTTCTTCTAGCGGGGGGGCCTGGGCAGTTCTTC.

The rearrangement joins TRBV7-2 to TRBJ2-3; 7 bases are shared with TRBD1. The V gene end was trimmed by 5 bases and the J gene end by 2 bases; junction bases not matched to a gene: 10. This CDR3 contains 16 residues. Germline V gene data show CDR1 as SGHTA and CDR2 as FQGNSA. The CDR3 reads CASSPRQGRVTDTQYF. The CDR3, as DNA: TGTGCCAGCAGCCCTCGACAGGGAAGGGTCACAGATACGCAGTATTTT.

This clonotype has only a few counts. The CDR3 region has the DNA TGTGCCAGCAGCGTAGGCCTAGCTAGAACGAATGAGCAGTTCTTC. Its translation: CASSVGLARTNEQFF. V usage is TRBV9 and J usage is TRBJ2-1, with D tentatively TRBD2 (5 bases). V was clipped by 0 bases and J by 7 bases, with 14 bases between them. From germline, CDR1 is SGDLS and CDR2 YYNGEE. This CDR3 has 15 amino acids.